This T cell receptor beta chain was recovered during a study of cytomegalovirus exposure and HLA in healthy donors. Study-level points and caveats: It was reported that TCR beta sequences correctly inferred the HLA-A and HLA-B alleles for most subjects. Most sequenced TCRs were rare (though some public TCRs occurred in many donors). An Asian-associated ancestry cluster reportedly showed fewer N-insertions than the approximately 700-donor mean in a later analysis.

This CDR3 is built from 14 residues. Trimming left V 1 base short and J 4 bases short, with 9 bases between. Germline CDR1 is SEHNR and CDR2 is FQNEAQ (reference sequence). Notes on this clone: Its antigen is currently unknown.

The PCR used 60 Vbeta and 13 Jbeta primers. Assay: immunoSEQ multiplex PCR; the TCRdb copy retains only in-frame clones and omits some. The sample holds roughly 86,000 clones, roughly 80% seen once. This clonotype was obtained from a man aged 45-65 years in good health and CMV-seropositive. The chain uses TRBV7-9 and TRBJ2-3; no clear D gene. The sequencing input was PBMCs. The CDR3, as DNA: TGTGCCAGCAGCTTAGACACCGGAGCAGATACGCAGTATTTT. Its translation: CASSLDTGADTQYF.